Sequencing of this T cell receptor (beta chain) was carried out in a study of PD-L1 blockade in urothelial cancer. Clones were sequenced by immunoSEQ multiplex PCR, and TCRdb holds only the in-frame ones, with some missing. The sample comprises 35,000 to 40,000 clones, around nine tenths of which are singletons, and over 20% rests with the top ten. Time point meaning: peripheral blood 6 weeks after treatment start. The CDR3 extends over 17 amino acids. Germline V CDR1 and CDR2: SGHRS, YFSETQ. J gave up 4 bases and V 4 bases, and 9 bases lay outside the gene matches. Sequenced material: PBMCs, taken around atezolizumab (anti-PD-L1) treatment. The receptor comes from a man between 60 and 70 years old with urothelial cancer. The chain has TRBV5-1 and TRBJ1-3, with 12 bases fitting TRBD1. In nucleotides, the CDR3 is TGCGCCAGCAGCACGGGACAGGGGGCGACTGGCGGAAACACCATATATTTT. Translating it yields CASSTGQGATGGNTIYF. Variable domain in full (rest from reference TRBV5-1 and TRBJ1-3): KAGVTQTPRYLIKTRGQQVTLSCSPISGHRSVSWYQQTPGQGLQFLFEYFSETQRNKGNFPGRFSGRQFSNSRSEMNVSTLELGDSALYLCASSTGQGATGGNTIYFGEGSWLTVV.